The entry that follows covers one T cell receptor beta chain sequence. Its antigen is unidentified. This specimen belongs to a study of response to subunit inactivated influenza vaccine. General study points: Each seasonal flu vaccination may recruit only limited new T cells, authors suggested.

The CDR3 runs 17 residues. The germline V gene has CDR1 SGHAT and CDR2 FQNNGV. Trimming shortened V by 4 bases and J by 0 bases, and 18 bases separated the two germline ends. TCRdb reanalysed the RT-PCR reads using MiXCR and keeps one entry per CDR3 protein. This table has hundreds of thousands of distinct CDR3 sequences, less than 10% appearing once. This material consisted of PBMCs from blood, taken 23 to 25 months after vaccination. The genes are TRBV11-2 and TRBJ1-2; D remains ambiguous. This clonotype originated in a man in his fifties or sixties who received an inactivated influenza vaccine. This chain's CDR3 is CASSSSPLGLSNYGYTF. The CDR3 DNA reads TGTGCCAGCAGCTCCTCGCCCCTGGGCCTCTCTAACTATGGCTACACCTTC.